This TCR beta chain was sequenced during a study of T cell responses to AZD1222 COVID-19 vaccine. Comments on this clone: What it recognizes is unknown.

Germline CDR1 reads SQVTM; CDR2 reads ANQGSEA. This CDR3 has 12 residues. The V and J ends lost 5 bases and 6 bases respectively, with 14 bases between them. Libraries were prepared by immunoSEQ multiplex PCR; TCRdb keeps only in-frame clonotypes and omits some of them. Seen here are 150,000 to 200,000 clones, approximately 91% observed once, and the top ten hold around 1.2%. Second doses that came at about 4 or about 12 weeks were put together. Whole-study results and caveats: After two AZD1222 doses, spike-specific TCR breadth and depth rose versus day 0.

The sequences come from peripheral blood, collected 28 days after the second AZD1222 dose. This clonotype was obtained from an adult who received the AZD1222 COVID-19 vaccine. This chain joins TRBV29-1 and TRBJ2-7, with D unclear. CDR3 sequence: CSVFKGMGEQYF. In DNA form, the CDR3 reads TGCAGCGTTTTCAAGGGAATGGGCGAGCAGTACTTC.